This T cell receptor (beta chain) appears in the sequencing data of a study of regulatory T cells in long-lasting Graves disease. The time point was: persistent/refractory GD, antithyroid drugs over 5 years with positive TRAb. RNA extracted from PBMCs served as the sequencing template. Findings of the study overall: TRBV28, TRBJ1-2 and TRBJ2-5 emerged as the favored segments in persistent disease.

Notes on this clonotype: The antigen remains undetermined.

The authors built TCR beta libraries using iRepertoire HTBI primers and Arm-PCR of CDR3 regions. Via MiXCR, TCRdb re-called the multiplex PCR reads, giving one row per CDR3 protein. In the table there are around 500,000 distinct CDR3 sequences, less than 25% of which are singletons. The CDR3 loop spans 13 amino acids. V was clipped by 5 bases and J by 1 base, with 11 bases between them. CDR1 DFQATT and CDR2 SNEGSKA come from the germline V gene (reference sequence). The chain employs TRBV20-1 and TRBJ1-2; D is unclear. The sample in question was peripheral blood mononuclear cells (PBMCs), obtained when the disease was refractory, from a patient treated with antithyroid drugs. The TCR comes from a female donor with Graves disease. The CDR3 protein is CSAPDRSNYGYTF. The CDR3 DNA follows: TGCAGTGCTCCCGACCGAAGTAACTATGGCTACACCTTC.